These 9 T cell receptor beta chains originate from one sample sequenced in a study of blood T cells in healthy people across ages. The use of a sample-barcoded 5' primer and a J-beta primer mix characterized a second PCR of about 7 to 12 cycles. From the 5' RACE reads, TCRdb called clonotypes with MiXCR, one entry per CDR3 protein. The top ten hold roughly 24% of the sample, which has around 1,900,000 distinct CDR3 sequences, roughly two fifths seen once. The source material was blood. The receptors derive from a human donor in good health.

This clonotype was recorded once. The V call is TRBV12-3 or TRBV12-4, the J call TRBJ1-3; no definite D call. V gave up 6 bases and J gave up 0 bases, with 9 bases separating them. CDR3 size: 14 residues. CDR3 protein: CASSPIASGNTIYF. DNA for the CDR3: TGTGCCAGCAGCCCGATCGCCTCTGGAAACACCATATATTTT.

The chain links TRBV4-1 to TRBJ2-7, with 13 nucleotides matching TRBD2. CDR1 MGHRA and CDR2 YSYEKL come from the germline V gene. The CDR3 has 16 amino acids. With 4 bases clipped from V and 4 bases from J, the junction kept 7 bases outside the gene matches. In DNA form, the CDR3 reads TGCGCCAGCAGCCCCCTGACTAGCGGGGGGTTTTACGAGCAGTACTTC. It translates to CASSPLTSGGFYEQYF.

This clonotype was observed at least ten times. CDR3 sequence: CASSPGTSNEQFF. DNA for the CDR3: TGTGCCAGCAGCCCTGGGACTTCTAATGAGCAGTTCTTC. The chain joins TRBV6-5 to TRBJ2-1, with D perhaps TRBD2 (6 bases). V lost 6 bases to trimming and J lost 7 bases, with 13 bases between them. Germline CDR1 is MNHEY and CDR2 is SVGAGI. This CDR3 region has 13 residues.

The chain employs TRBV25-1 and TRBJ1-4, with D perhaps TRBD1 (5 bases). The CDR3 consists of 13 residues. The V end lost 5 bases, the J end lost 12 bases, and 16 bases lay between the germline ends. The germline gives CDR1 MGHDK, CDR2 SYGVNS. The CDR3 DNA reads as TGTGCCAGCAGTAGAAGCGCCCCGGGGGAACTGTTTTTT. The encoded protein is CASSRSAPGELFF.

This CDR3 is CASSLGLGTKETQYF. The CDR3 nucleotides read TGTGCCAGCAGCTTAGGGCTCGGGACTAAAGAGACCCAGTACTTC. This chain connects TRBV7-2 to TRBJ2-5; 7 positions agree with TRBD2. The CDR3 totals 15 residues. The J segment lost 3 bases and the V segment lost 1 base, leaving 5 bases of the junction unmatched. Germline CDR1 reads SGHTA; CDR2 reads FQGNSA.

A word on this clonotype: One end of the junction is discordant with germline, which a read error may explain. The chain couples TRBV12-3 or TRBV12-4 to TRBJ2-1; TRBD2 agrees at 9 bases. The CDR3 spans 19 residues. The chain's CDR3 is CANSLAGLAGFLSYNEQFF. CDR3 sequence (DNA): TGTGCCAACAGTTTAGCGGGGCTAGCGGGATTCCTATCCTACAATGAGCAGTTCTTC.

This clonotype was recorded a few times. The chain has TRBV20-1 and TRBJ2-7; the D gene is possibly TRBD2 (7 bases). Germline CDR1 is DFQATT and CDR2 is SNEGSKA (reference sequence). The ends were cut back, 5 bases at V and 2 bases at J, with 16 bases in the middle. The CDR3 totals 14 residues. In DNA, the CDR3 is TGCAGTGCTCCCCCCGGGGGGCAACCCTACGAGCAGTACTTC. Translation: CSAPPGGQPYEQYF.

This chain joins TRBV28 and TRBJ2-5; D is uncertain. The CDR3 has 15 amino acids. Between the trimmed V and J ends, which lost 6 bases and 7 bases, there was a span of 21 bases. Germline V CDR1 and CDR2: MDHEN, SYDVKM. This CDR3 reads CASRGLGNPAGTQYF. The CDR3 DNA sequence: TGTGCCAGCAGGGGGTTGGGTAATCCCGCAGGGACCCAGTACTTC.

This clonotype appeared a few times. The V gene is TRBV5-1, the J gene TRBJ2-2; D unresolved. Germline CDR1 and CDR2: SGHRS and YFSETQ. The V and J ends lost 7 bases and 3 bases respectively, with 10 bases between them. The length of the CDR3 is 13 residues. CDR3 amino acids: CASSAQDTGELFF. CDR3 in DNA: TGCGCCAGCTCCGCGCAGGACACCGGGGAGCTGTTTTTT.